Sequencing of this T cell receptor beta chain was carried out in a study of T cells in Graves' hyperthyroidism and ophthalmopathy. PBMCs were obtained from roughly 10 ml fresh peripheral blood. RNA transcripts yielded amplified TCR beta CDR3 regions. Primed by the HTBI set, a first-round RT-PCR was run on the TCR CDR3. TCRdb passed the multiplex PCR reads through MiXCR, listing each CDR3 protein once. The sample lists a few hundred thousand distinct CDR3 sequences; 21% were seen once. This clonotype was picked up a small number of times. Its matching antigen is unknown. Study outcomes and limitations: Ophthalmopathy got predicted by the model a median about 6.7 months before its onset.

The germline V and J ends were trimmed by 6 bases and 4 bases, with 5 bases remaining between them. The CDR3 is 11 residues long. Sequencing was performed on blood. This sequence joins TRBV12-3 or TRBV12-4 and TRBJ2-3; D ambiguous. The receptor's source is a woman aged 45 to 65 with Graves' hyperthyroidism. The CDR3 DNA reads TGTGCCAGCAGCCGATCAGATACGCAGTATTTT. Translating it yields CASSRSDTQYF.